The 3 T cell receptor beta chains below were found in one sample sequenced in a study of PD-L1 blockade in urothelial cancer. Profiling relied on immunoSEQ multiplex PCR, and the TCRdb table lists in-frame clones only, not all of them. Of approximately 32,000 clones listed, approximately 82% are singletons. The material sequenced was PBMCs, taken around atezolizumab (anti-PD-L1) treatment. Every receptor here comes from a man in his sixties with urothelial cancer.

The chain carries TRBV6-1 and TRBJ1-4; perhaps TRBD1 as D (5 bases). Germline V gives CDR1 MNHNS, CDR2 SASEGT. The CDR3 is made up of 15 amino acids. V lost 5 bases and J lost 4, with 14 bases in between. CDR3 in amino acids: CASSPSQGINEKLFF. In DNA form, the CDR3 reads TGTGCCAGCAGTCCAAGCCAGGGAATTAATGAAAAACTGTTTTTT.

This clone was seen more than once but under ten times. The rearrangement links TRBV7-9 to TRBJ2-1, with 8 bases aligning to TRBD2. This CDR3 contains 14 residues. J was trimmed by 7 bases and V by 5 bases; bases with no gene match: 7. CDR1 SEHNR and CDR2 FQNEAQ come from the germline V gene (reference sequence). Here the CDR3 reads CASSPRVAGNEQFF. Here the CDR3 DNA reads TGTGCCAGCAGCCCCCGGGTAGCGGGGAATGAGCAGTTCTTC. Together with reference TRBV7-9 and TRBJ2-1, the CDR3 gives the full variable domain: DTGVSQNPRHKITKRGQNVTFRCDPISEHNRLYWYRQTLGQGPEFLTYFQNEAQLEKSRLLSDRFSAERPKGSFSTLEIQRTEQGDSAMYLCASSPRVAGNEQFFGPGTRLTVL.

The V call is TRBV5-6, the J call TRBJ2-5, with D uncertain. Germline loops: CDR1 SGHDT, CDR2 YYEEEE. The CDR3 is made up of 13 amino acids. With 4 bases removed from V and 2 bases from J, the gap between germline ends came to 9 bases. CDR3 nucleotide sequence: TGTGCCAGCAGCAGCAATGTTCAAGAGACCCAGTACTTC. Translating it yields CASSSNVQETQYF.